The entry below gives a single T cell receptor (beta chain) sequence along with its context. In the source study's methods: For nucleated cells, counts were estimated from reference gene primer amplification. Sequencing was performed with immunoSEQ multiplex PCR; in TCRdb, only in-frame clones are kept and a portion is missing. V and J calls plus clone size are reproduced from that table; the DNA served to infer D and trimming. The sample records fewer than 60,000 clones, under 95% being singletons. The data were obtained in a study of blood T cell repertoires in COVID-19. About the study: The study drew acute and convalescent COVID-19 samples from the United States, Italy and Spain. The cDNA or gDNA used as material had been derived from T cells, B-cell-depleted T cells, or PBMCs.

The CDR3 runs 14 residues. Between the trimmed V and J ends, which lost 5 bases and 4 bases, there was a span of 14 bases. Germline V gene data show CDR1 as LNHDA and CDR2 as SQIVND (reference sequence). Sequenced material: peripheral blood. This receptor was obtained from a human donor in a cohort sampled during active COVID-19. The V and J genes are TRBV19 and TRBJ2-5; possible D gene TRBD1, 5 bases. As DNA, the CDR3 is TGTGCCAGTAGTGGGGCCTGGGGCGGAGAGACCCAGTACTTC. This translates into CASSGAWGGETQYF.